The 15 T cell receptor beta chains in this list originate from one sample, sequenced in a study of CD8 T cells in Susac syndrome (dated by TCRdb to between 2018 and 2020). Library preparation used the immunoSEQ multiplex PCR assay. RNA was extracted using the RNeasy kit, and roughly 0.5 to 1 ug of the RNA was reverse transcribed with random hexamers. TCRdb passed the public sequencing reads through fastp at Q25 and MiXCR, retaining productive beta sequences. Here each entry gathers all rows of one CDR3 protein and keeps the most common genes and DNA. The sample has 150,000 to 200,000 distinct CDR3 sequences on record, roughly 92% of them singletons. The ten largest clones add up to roughly 0.094% of the sample. Sequenced input: CD4+ T cells from PBMCs. Receptors were obtained from a human donor with multiple sclerosis.

This clonotype was seen once. This chain joins TRBV7-7 and TRBJ2-1, with a weak D call TRBD2 (5 bases). The CDR3 consists of 15 residues. Looked up from germline, CDR1 is SSHAT and CDR2 is FNYEAQ (reference sequence). The V and J ends lost 5 bases and 7 bases respectively, with 18 bases between them. The CDR3 DNA reads TGTGCCAGCAGCCCCCAGTCGGGGTTTCTTAATGAGCAGTTCTTC. It yields the protein CASSPQSGFLNEQFF.

The genes are TRBV3-1 and TRBJ1-5, with D possibly being TRBD1 (5 bases). The ends were cut back, 3 bases at V and 5 bases at J, with 11 bases in the middle. The CDR3 is 14 residues long. Germline V CDR1 and CDR2: LGHDT, YNNKEL (reference sequence). CDR3 loop: CASSQGPFHQPQHF. For the CDR3, the DNA is TGTGCCAGCAGCCAGGGGCCCTTCCATCAGCCCCAGCATTTT.

The chain is built from TRBV5-1 and TRBJ2-1; 8 nucleotides line up with TRBD2. The CDR3 runs to 16 residues. The V segment lost 2 bases and the J segment 5 bases; nucleotides outside the gene matches: 9. Germline loops: CDR1 SGHRS, CDR2 YFSETQ. The CDR3 reads CASSLLKSGSNNEQFF. The CDR3 region has the DNA TGCGCCAGCAGCTTATTAAAGAGCGGGAGCAACAATGAGCAGTTCTTC.

The V gene is TRBV10-3, the J gene TRBJ2-3; D possibly corresponds to TRBD2 (5 bases). Per the germline V gene, CDR1 is ENHRY and CDR2 is SYGVKD. The CDR3 runs 14 residues. The V end was cut by 10 bases, the J end by 0 bases, with 14 bases between. The CDR3 here is CATLRPGSTDTQYF. Here the CDR3 DNA reads TGTGCCACCCTTCGACCGGGGAGCACAGATACGCAGTATTTT.

The chain joins TRBV18 to TRBJ2-5, with 8 positions matching TRBD1. Germline trimming cut 3 bases from V and 4 bases from J; bases unmatched to any gene: 13. The CDR3 consists of 17 residues. Germline V lookup: CDR1 KGHSH, CDR2 LQKENI. The CDR3 is CASSPRTGSGVGETQYF. The CDR3, as DNA: TGTGCCAGCTCACCCAGGACAGGGTCAGGGGTAGGAGAGACCCAGTACTTC. Full variable domain (missing parts from reference TRBV18 and TRBJ2-5): NAGVMQNPRHLVRRRGQEARLRCSPMKGHSHVYWYRQLPEEGLKFMVYLQKENIIDESGMPKERFSAEFPKEGPSILRIQQVVRGDSAAYFCASSPRTGSGVGETQYFGPGTRLLVL.

CDR3 nucleotide sequence: TGTGCCAGCAGCCAAGATTTGAACAATGAGCAGTTCTTC. Its translation is CASSQDLNNEQFF. The rearrangement uses TRBV3-1 and TRBJ2-1, with D unresolved. The CDR3 is 13 residues long. Germline-derived CDR1 and CDR2 are LGHDT and YNNKEL (reference sequence). Trimming took 0 bases from V and 5 from J, leaving 5 bases between them.

The V and J genes are TRBV20-1 and TRBJ2-2, with a possible D match to TRBD1 (5 bases). V gave up 4 bases and J gave up 2 bases, with 11 bases separating them. Germline V gene lookup returns CDR1 DFQATT and CDR2 SNEGSKA (reference sequence). CDR3 size: 14 residues. The CDR3 loop reads CSAIKTVNTGELFF. In DNA, the CDR3 is TGCAGTGCTATAAAGACAGTCAACACCGGGGAGCTGTTTTTT.

The chain carries TRBV19 and TRBJ2-2; possible D gene TRBD1, 5 bases. Germline lookup yields CDR1 LNHDA and CDR2 SQIVND (reference sequence). Deletions cut 6 bases from V and 3 bases from J, with 14 bases between. The length of the CDR3 is 15 residues. CDR3 region: CASSPGLGDTGELFF. CDR3 in DNA: TGTGCCAGTAGCCCCGGGTTAGGGGACACCGGGGAGCTGTTTTTT.

The V call is TRBV3-1, the J call TRBJ1-2, with D unclear. There are 16 residues in the CDR3. V was shortened by 0 bases and J by 8 bases, with 19 bases between the two germline ends. Germline V lookup: CDR1 LGHDT, CDR2 YNNKEL (reference sequence). CDR3 amino acids: CASSQDMVESWRGYTF. The CDR3 DNA follows: TGTGCCAGCAGCCAAGATATGGTCGAATCATGGAGGGGCTACACCTTC.

The rearrangement links TRBV5-1 to TRBJ2-3; a possible D gene is TRBD1 (5 bases). With 0 bases removed from V and 2 bases from J, the gap between germline ends came to 10 bases. CDR1 is SGHRS and CDR2 is YFSETQ in the germline V gene. The CDR3 totals 15 residues. The CDR3 DNA sequence: TGCGCCAGCAGCTTGGGATCCGGACACACAGATACGCAGTATTTT. The encoded protein is CASSLGSGHTDTQYF.

V usage is TRBV12-3 or TRBV12-4 and J usage is TRBJ2-5, with D possibly TRBD1 on 6 matching bases. The CDR3 extends over 13 amino acids. The V end was cut by 5 bases, the J end by 5 bases, with 12 bases between. CDR3 sequence: CASSNTGSETQYF. The CDR3 DNA reads as TGTGCCAGCAGTAATACAGGGTCGGAGACCCAGTACTTC.

CDR3 nucleotides: TGCAGTGCTAGAGATCCTAGGGGACGGAATTCACCCCTCCACTTT. Translating it yields CSARDPRGRNSPLHF. The rearrangement links TRBV20-1 to TRBJ1-6, with a tentative D call TRBD1 (5 bases). V lost 0 bases and J 7 bases, leaving 13 bases between the germline ends. Germline lookup yields CDR1 DFQATT and CDR2 SNEGSKA (reference sequence). The CDR3 runs to 15 residues.

The chain uses TRBV18 and TRBJ2-3; D is ambiguous. With 7 bases removed from V and 8 bases from J, the gap between germline ends came to 16 bases. Per germline, CDR1 KGHSH and CDR2 LQKENI. This CDR3 contains 13 residues. CDR3 region: CASLLTQEGTQYF. CDR3 in DNA: TGTGCCAGCTTACTGACTCAGGAAGGTACGCAGTATTTT. Supplemented by reference TRBV18 and TRBJ2-3, the full variable domain reads NAGVMQNPRHLVRRRGQEARLRCSPMKGHSHVYWYRQLPEEGLKFMVYLQKENIIDESGMPKERFSAEFPKEGPSILRIQQVVRGDSAAYFCASLLTQEGTQYFGPGTRLTVL.

This clonotype was counted once. The chain recombines TRBV5-1 with TRBJ2-2, with a tentative D call TRBD2 (6 bases). The CDR3 covers 16 residues. CDR1 is SGHRS and CDR2 is YFSETQ in the germline V gene. V lost 0 bases and J 0 bases, leaving 9 bases between the germline ends. Here the CDR3 reads CASSLAQRANTGELFF. In DNA form, the CDR3 reads TGCGCCAGCAGCTTGGCCCAGCGGGCGAACACCGGGGAGCTGTTTTTT.

V gene TRBV30 combines with J gene TRBJ1-2; no reliable D call. From germline, CDR1 is GTSNPN and CDR2 SVGIG (reference sequence). Trimming pared 0 bases from V and 2 bases from J, leaving 7 bases between. This CDR3 has 13 amino acids. The CDR3 here is CAWSVLGNYGYTF. CDR3 nucleotides: TGTGCCTGGAGTGTACTAGGAAACTATGGCTACACCTTC.